Sequencing of this TCR beta chain was carried out in a study of regulatory T cells in long-lasting Graves disease. Study-level information: Patients newly diagnosed with Graves' had been on antithyroid drugs for under 3 months. Study-level results: Persistent disease samples used TRBV28, TRBJ1-2 and TRBJ2-5 preferentially.

V was trimmed by 4 bases and J by 3 bases, leaving 16 bases between them. Germline V gene sequence: CDR1 MNHEY, CDR2 SVGAGI. The CDR3 is made up of 15 amino acids. Time point described: newly diagnosed GD, antithyroid drugs for less than 3 months. The TCR library used RNA extracted from PBMCs. With iRepertoire HTBI primers and Arm-PCR of CDR3 regions, TCR beta libraries were built. TCRdb reanalysed the multiplex PCR reads using MiXCR and keeps one entry per CDR3 protein. This sample has some 600,000 distinct CDR3 sequences, with 15% to 20% found just once. This clonotype came up many times. As yet, its antigen is unknown. This sample was shared with a second study, whose subject was T cells in Graves' hyperthyroidism and ophthalmopathy. As reported in that work: Uncontrolled infection, other autoimmune disease, pregnancy or lactation disqualified patients from enrolment.

This specimen consisted of peripheral blood mononuclear cells (PBMCs), obtained at new diagnosis, from a patient treated with antithyroid drugs. This receptor was obtained from a man younger than 35 with Graves disease. This sequence joins TRBV6-5 and TRBJ2-7; the D gene is possibly TRBD2 (5 bases). CDR3 sequence reads: CASSLSEGSGYEQYF. The CDR3 DNA follows: TGTGCCAGCAGTTTAAGTGAGGGATCGGGCTACGAGCAGTACTTC.